This TCR beta chain was captured by sequencing in a study of T cell repertoires in cytomegalovirus infection. Study information: CMV epitopes in the study were HLA-C-restricted (recently identified) and HLA-B-restricted (well studied). It was the public TCR beta signatures that indicated both CMV infection and matching HLA type. Points from the study as a whole: What dominated the ex vivo response were HLA-C-restricted CMV-specific TCR beta clonotypes. The cumulative frequency of public TCR beta families distinguished individuals who carried CMV together with the relevant HLA.

This clonotype was counted at least ten times. The antigen remains unidentified. Germline V lookup: CDR1 SGHTA, CDR2 FQGNSA. V dropped 2 bases and J dropped 0 bases, with 7 bases sitting between them. The CDR3 is 15 amino acids. A single record per CDR3 protein comes from TCRdb applying MiXCR to the reads. The sample shows under 350,000 distinct CDR3 sequences, about 20% of them seen only once. The rearrangement uses TRBV7-2 and TRBJ1-4; D is unresolved. The sequence came from a human donor in good health (CMV status not recorded). Some clones in this sample may be carry-over from other donors' samples. The input for sequencing was cultured PBMCs, taken from culture after CMV antigen stimulation. CDR3: CASSLYGATNEKLFF. CDR3 bases: TGTGCCAGCAGCTTATATGGGGCAACTAATGAAAAACTGTTTTTT.